The 15 T cell receptor beta chains in this list originate from one sample, sequenced in a study of T cell repertoires in cytomegalovirus infection. TCRdb re-called the reads with MiXCR, one entry per CDR3 protein. The sample holds almost 550,000 distinct CDR3 sequences, 16% seen once. The sequencing sample was made of CD8+ T cells from PBMCs. These receptors were obtained from a human donor in good health (CMV status not recorded). Some clones in this sample may be carry-over from other donors' samples.

In this sample, this clonotype turned up many times. CDR3 coding DNA: TGTGCCAGCAGAATCACTGAAGCTTTCTTT. Translation gives CASRITEAFF. This chain connects TRBV12-3 or TRBV12-4 to TRBJ1-1, with D hard to call. Trimming shortened V by 6 bases and J by 4 bases, and 3 bases separated the two germline ends. The CDR3 has 10 amino acids.

This clonotype was seen only a few times. V is TRBV29-1 and J is TRBJ2-7; D is tentatively TRBD1 or TRBD2 (6 bases each). CDR1 is SQVTM and CDR2 is ANQGSEA in the germline V gene. The germline V and J ends were trimmed by 2 bases and 6 bases, with 14 bases remaining between them. The CDR3 covers 13 residues. The CDR3 sequence is CSVEWGAPGEQYF. The CDR3 DNA follows: TGCAGCGTTGAATGGGGGGCTCCCGGCGAGCAGTACTTC.

The chain uses TRBV19 and TRBJ2-1, with D unresolved. Germline lookup yields CDR1 LNHDA and CDR2 SQIVND (reference sequence). This CDR3 is 15 amino acids long. The ends were cut back, 3 bases at V and 6 bases at J, with 15 bases in the middle. CDR3 in DNA: TGTGCCAGTAGTATCACCCGCCGACTTTCCAATGAGCAGTTCTTC. Encoded protein: CASSITRRLSNEQFF. Together with reference TRBV19 and TRBJ2-1, the CDR3 gives the full variable domain: DGGITQSPKYLFRKEGQNVTLSCEQNLNHDAMYWYRQDPGQGLRLIYYSQIVNDFQKGDIAEGYSVSREKKESFPLTVTSAQKNPTAFYLCASSITRRLSNEQFFGPGTRLTVL.

Only a few counts were recorded for this clonotype. This chain joins TRBV27 and TRBJ2-7; 12 bases line up with TRBD2. Per germline, CDR1 MNHEY and CDR2 SMNVEV (reference sequence). This CDR3 spans 14 amino acids. V was clipped by 5 bases and J by 6 bases; unmatched bases: 5. CDR3: CASSQTSGGGEQYF. CDR3 nucleotide sequence: TGTGCCAGCAGTCAGACTAGCGGGGGCGGCGAGCAGTACTTC.

The chain combines TRBV4-1 with TRBJ1-5; no firm D call. The V and J ends lost 6 bases and 0 bases respectively, with 12 bases between them. This CDR3 region has 15 residues. CDR1 is MGHRA, CDR2 YSYEKL, per germline. The CDR3: CASSKTEYSNQPQHF. The CDR3 DNA is TGCGCCAGCAGTAAAACAGAATATAGCAATCAGCCCCAGCATTTT.

This clonotype was observed a few times. The rearrangement joins TRBV29-1 to TRBJ2-7, with TRBD1 identical over 9 bases. The CDR3 contains 12 residues. In germline, CDR1 is SQVTM, CDR2 ANQGSEA. V shed 6 bases and J 3 bases; nucleotides not matched to a gene: 3. The CDR3 protein is CSVGDRDYEQYF. The CDR3 DNA is TGCAGCGTCGGGGACAGGGACTACGAGCAGTACTTC.

V is TRBV27 and J is TRBJ1-1; no definite D call. The length of the CDR3 is 15 residues. Trimming removed 0 bases from V and 0 bases from J, with 8 bases in between. Germline CDR1 MNHEY, CDR2 SMNVEV (reference sequence). The CDR3 protein is CASSLSLSMNTEAFF. CDR3 in DNA: TGTGCCAGCAGTTTATCTCTAAGCATGAACACTGAAGCTTTCTTT.

This clonotype was observed a few times. The rearrangement joins TRBV5-1 to TRBJ2-7; D is undetermined. Germline CDR1 is SGHRS and CDR2 is YFSETQ. V was pared by 7 bases and J by 5 bases, with 16 bases between. This CDR3 spans 13 amino acids. CDR3 protein: CASSRIHLDEQYF. For the CDR3, the DNA is TGCGCCAGCTCTCGGATACATCTGGACGAGCAGTACTTC.

This clonotype has at least ten counts. The chain uses TRBV7-2 and TRBJ2-7; D remains ambiguous. V lost 3 bases, J lost 3 bases, and 9 bases lay in between. Germline values: CDR1 SGHTA, CDR2 FQGNSA. The CDR3 is 13 amino acids. The CDR3 is CASSFWVNYEQYF. Here the CDR3 DNA reads TGTGCCAGCAGCTTTTGGGTGAACTACGAGCAGTACTTC.

This clonotype was detected a few times. The CDR3 reads CASSVAAGRTDTQYF. The CDR3 DNA is TGTGCCAGCAGCGTAGCGGCAGGGAGGACAGATACGCAGTATTTT. The V call is TRBV9, the J call TRBJ2-3; tentative D call: TRBD2 (6 bases). The CDR3 covers 15 residues. V lost 0 bases to trimming and J lost 3 bases, with 11 bases between them. Germline V gives CDR1 SGDLS, CDR2 YYNGEE.

This clonotype was counted only a few times. V is TRBV4-1 and J is TRBJ2-7; 9 positions agree with TRBD1. With V trimmed by 1 base and J by 4 bases, 11 bases remained unmatched. CDR3 length: 17 residues. Per germline, CDR1 MGHRA and CDR2 YSYEKL. The CDR3 loop reads CASSQALAGTGFYEQYF. In nucleotides, the CDR3 is TGCGCCAGCAGCCAAGCCCTAGCCGGGACAGGGTTTTACGAGCAGTACTTC.

Only a few counts were recorded for this clonotype. The CDR3 protein is CASSLKTWGGEKLFF. CDR3 sequence (DNA): TGTGCCAGCAGCTTAAAGACCTGGGGGGGTGAAAAACTGTTTTTT. The chain is built from TRBV27 and TRBJ1-4; D is perhaps TRBD1 (5 bases). The ends were cut back, 6 bases at V and 7 bases at J, with 18 bases in the middle. The CDR3 consists of 15 residues. The germline V gene encodes CDR1 MNHEY and CDR2 SMNVEV (reference sequence).

This clonotype was recorded a few times. J is TRBJ1-1 and V is TRBV2; D is uncertain. CDR3 size: 14 residues. Germline V CDR1 and CDR2: SNHLY, FYNNEI. Trimming took 5 bases from V and 1 from J, leaving 11 bases between them. In DNA, the CDR3 is TGTGCCAGCAGTAGGCCCTCCCAGAACACTGAAGCTTTCTTT. Translated: CASSRPSQNTEAFF. Looking up the rest from reference TRBV2 and TRBJ1-1 gives the full variable domain: EPEVTQTPSHQVTQMGQEVILRCVPISNHLYFYWYRQILGQKVEFLVSFYNNEISEKSEIFDDQFSVERPDGSNFTLKIRSTKLEDSAMYFCASSRPSQNTEAFFGQGTRLTVV.

This chain connects TRBV5-1 to TRBJ1-1; D might be TRBD1 (6 bases). V was trimmed by 0 bases and J by 3 bases, leaving 9 bases between them. Germline V lookup: CDR1 SGHRS, CDR2 YFSETQ. CDR3 length: 14 residues. The chain's CDR3 is CASSLDRADTEAFF. CDR3 sequence (DNA): TGCGCCAGCAGCTTGGACAGGGCGGACACTGAAGCTTTCTTT.

This clonotype was counted a few times. This chain uses TRBV3-1 with TRBJ2-7; D not resolved. The CDR3 extends over 15 amino acids. Germline CDR1 and CDR2: LGHDT and YNNKEL (reference sequence). The V end was cut by 0 bases, the J end by 2 bases, with 11 bases between. The DNA for the CDR3 is TGTGCCAGCAGCCAAGATCTTGGGCTTGCCTACGAGCAGTACTTC. Translation: CASSQDLGLAYEQYF.